A single sample gave rise to the 19 T cell receptor beta chains below, sequenced in a study of beta chain features in type 1 diabetes. Expressed TCRB transcripts were sequenced after all isolated RNA was converted to cDNA. The repertoire was sequenced with immunoSEQ multiplex PCR; TCRdb's copy has only in-frame clones and lacks some. The sample holds 680,000 or so clones, roughly a sixth seen once. Sequenced sample: naive CD4+ T cells from blood. All receptors derive from a young man in good health.

This clone appeared a few times. Within the sample, other DNA sequences also encode this same CDR3. The CDR3 DNA sequence: TGCGCCAGCAGCCAAGTGGGCACAGATACGCAGTATTTT. Amino acids: CASSQVGTDTQYF. The genes are TRBV4-3 and TRBJ2-3; D not resolved. Between the trimmed V and J ends, which lost 1 base and 1 base, there was a span of 3 bases. Germline CDR1 LGHNA, CDR2 YSLEER. CDR3 length: 13 residues.

The sample holds one count of this clone. This chain joins TRBV15 and TRBJ1-1; D gene uncertain. There are 11 residues in the CDR3. Trimming removed 6 bases from V and 5 bases from J, with 7 bases in between. Germline V gene sequence: CDR1 LNHNV, CDR2 YYDKDF (reference sequence). As DNA, the CDR3 is TGTGCCACCAGGGCGGGAACTGAAGCTTTCTTT. Translating it yields CATRAGTEAFF.

This clone was found a few times. The V and J genes are TRBV7-8 and TRBJ1-6; no clear D gene. Germline V gene data show CDR1 as SGHVS and CDR2 as FQNEAQ. With 5 bases removed from V and 9 bases from J, the gap between germline ends came to 14 bases. This CDR3 comprises 14 residues. The CDR3 DNA follows: TGTGCCAGCAGCGCCCGGCGGTCCATTTCACCCCTCCACTTT. Protein sequence: CASSARRSISPLHF.

This clone was recorded a few times. The rearrangement links TRBV27 to TRBJ2-3; 11 positions match TRBD2. The CDR3 is 17 amino acids. The germline V gene encodes CDR1 MNHEY and CDR2 SMNVEV (reference sequence). J was trimmed by 2 bases and V by 5 bases; bases with no gene match: 9. The CDR3 DNA sequence: TGTGCCAGCAGTCCCCGCCCTAGCGGGGGGTACACAGATACGCAGTATTTT. Its protein is CASSPRPSGGYTDTQYF.

CDR3 sequence reads: CASTGTAPTAGYTF. CDR3 in DNA: TGTGCCAGTACGGGGACGGCCCCCACGGCCGGCTACACCTTC. V and J are TRBV19 and TRBJ1-2; TRBD1 might be the D (5 bases). CDR3 length equals 14 residues. Trimming pared 7 bases from V and 8 bases from J, leaving 20 bases between. Germline values: CDR1 LNHDA, CDR2 SQIVND (reference sequence).

This clone appeared many times. Distinct nucleotide sequences in the sample also encode this CDR3. The chain uses TRBV28 and TRBJ1-1; D not certain. The length of the CDR3 is 12 residues. CDR1 is MDHEN and CDR2 is SYDVKM in the germline V gene. Trimming stripped 3 bases from V and 1 base from J, with 3 bases between. CDR3 nucleotides: TGTGCCAGCAGTTTGAGGAACACTGAAGCTTTCTTT. Translating gives CASSLRNTEAFF.

The CDR3 loop reads CASSPGMGKQLTQETQYF. The CDR3 DNA reads as TGTGCCAGCAGTCCGGGAATGGGAAAACAGCTAACCCAAGAGACCCAGTACTTC. The chain links TRBV7-2 to TRBJ2-5, with D possibly being TRBD2 (5 bases). V was clipped by 6 bases and J by 1 base, with 24 bases between them. The CDR3 length is 18 residues. The germline V gene encodes CDR1 SGHTA and CDR2 FQGNSA.

The table lists this clone with many counts. The rearrangement uses TRBV10-3 and TRBJ2-1; D is possibly TRBD1 (6 bases). The CDR3 contains 15 residues. With 1 base removed from V and 3 bases from J, the gap between germline ends came to 10 bases. CDR1 and CDR2 (germline): ENHRY, SYGVKD. CDR3 DNA sequence: TGTGCCATCAGTGAGTTAAGGGACAACTACAATGAGCAGTTCTTC. Its protein is CAISELRDNYNEQFF.

This clone was observed a few times. At the DNA level, this CDR3 is encoded by other sequences in the same sample as well. The V gene is TRBV6-5, the J gene TRBJ2-7; the match to TRBD1 covers 7 bases. J lost 0 bases, V lost 2 bases, and 1 base had no gene match. Germline CDR1 and CDR2: MNHEY and SVGAGI. This CDR3 is built from 14 residues. The CDR3: CASSYRDSSYEQYF. Here the CDR3 DNA reads TGTGCCAGCAGTTACCGGGACAGCTCCTACGAGCAGTACTTC.

This clone was counted many times. The chain joins TRBV28 to TRBJ2-1; 7 bases line up with TRBD1. With V trimmed by 6 bases and J by 5 bases, 13 bases remained unmatched. This CDR3 comprises 16 residues. In germline, CDR1 is MDHEN, CDR2 SYDVKM. The CDR3 DNA sequence: TGTGCCAGCAGCCCCTACCACAGGGGACGGCACAATGAGCAGTTCTTC. It yields the protein CASSPYHRGRHNEQFF.

The chain combines TRBV5-1 with TRBJ1-5; TRBD1 aligns across 10 bases. CDR1 is SGHRS, CDR2 YFSETQ, per germline. V lost 0 bases and J lost 6; bases outside the gene matches: 3. The CDR3 runs to 15 residues. The chain's CDR3 is CASSLGDRGSQPQHF. The CDR3 bases are TGCGCCAGCAGCTTGGGGGACAGGGGCTCTCAGCCCCAGCATTTT.

The V and J genes are TRBV9 and TRBJ2-1; 8 nucleotides align to TRBD2. Germline-derived CDR1 and CDR2 are SGDLS and YYNGEE. The V and J ends lost 2 bases and 4 bases, in that order; junction bases with no gene match: 11. This CDR3 comprises 17 residues. The CDR3 sequence is CASSVAPWRGDYNEQFF. CDR3 in DNA: TGTGCCAGCAGCGTTGCCCCCTGGCGGGGGGATTACAATGAGCAGTTCTTC.

This clone was detected a few times. The chain links TRBV7-7 to TRBJ2-5; tentatively, D is TRBD2 (5 bases). The CDR3 consists of 15 residues. CDR1 SSHAT and CDR2 FNYEAQ come from the germline V gene (reference sequence). V shed 4 bases and J shed 1 base, with 13 bases lying between them. The CDR3 DNA follows: TGTGCCAGCAGCTCCGGGATCCCACCCCAAGAGACCCAGTACTTC. This codes for CASSSGIPPQETQYF.

This sequence joins TRBV19 and TRBJ1-6, with D possibly matching TRBD1 (5 bases). The CDR3 spans 17 residues. Germline CDR1 LNHDA, CDR2 SQIVND (reference sequence). Between the trimmed V and J ends, which lost 7 bases and 7 bases, there was a span of 23 bases. DNA of the CDR3: TGTGCCAGTACCCTCGGGGGGATCCTTCGTGGGAATTCACCCCTCCACTTT. It encodes CASTLGGILRGNSPLHF.

CDR3 nucleotides: TGTGCCAGCAGTTCCGTCCAGGGAAGAAACACTGAAGCTTTCTTT. Translating gives CASSSVQGRNTEAFF. The chain recombines TRBV6-5 with TRBJ1-1, with TRBD1 as a possible D gene (5 bases). Deletions cut 4 bases from V and 2 bases from J, with 14 bases between. This CDR3 has 15 residues. CDR1 and CDR2 (germline): MNHEY, SVGAGI.

This clone was seen at least ten times. The chain recombines TRBV23-1 with TRBJ2-1; 7 positions agree with TRBD2. TRBV23-1 qualifies as an ORF whose function is uncertain. The J segment lost 4 bases and the V segment lost 0 bases, leaving 24 bases of the junction unmatched. CDR3 length: 22 residues. This chain's CDR3 is CASSQSVGSCLTSSVGYNEQFF. The CDR3 DNA is TGCGCCAGCAGTCAATCGGTGGGGAGCTGCTTGACTAGCAGCGTAGGGTACAATGAGCAGTTCTTC.

The V gene is TRBV11-1, the J gene TRBJ2-7; 7 bases match TRBD1. Germline V lookup: CDR1 SGHAT, CDR2 FQDESV (reference sequence). The J segment lost 9 bases and the V segment lost 5 bases, leaving 4 bases of the junction unmatched. The CDR3 runs 11 residues. The CDR3: CASSLDRRQYF. In DNA, the CDR3 is TGTGCCAGCAGCCTGGACAGGAGGCAGTACTTC.

The rearrangement joins TRBV28 to TRBJ2-7; D uncertain. Deletions cut 6 bases from V and 1 base from J, with 4 bases between. This CDR3 region has 11 residues. Germline V gene sequence: CDR1 MDHEN, CDR2 SYDVKM. The CDR3 DNA reads as TGTGCCAGCAGCGCGTCCTACGAGCAGTACTTC. It codes for CASSASYEQYF. Using reference TRBV28 and TRBJ2-7 for the parts outside the CDR3, the full variable domain is DVKVTQSSRYLVKRTGEKVFLECVQDMDHENMFWYRQDPGLGLRLIYFSYDVKMKEKGDIPEGYSVSREKKERFSLILESASTNQTSMYLCASSASYEQYFGPGTRLTVT.

This clone has just a few counts. The gene calls are TRBV7-3 and TRBJ2-7, with D unclear. The CDR3 extends over 13 amino acids. Germline V gives CDR1 SGHTA, CDR2 FQGTGA. Trimming cost V 2 bases and J 6 bases, with 11 bases left between them. The CDR3 protein is CASSLGRVGEQYF. In DNA form, the CDR3 reads TGTGCCAGCAGCTTAGGTCGGGTAGGCGAGCAGTACTTC.